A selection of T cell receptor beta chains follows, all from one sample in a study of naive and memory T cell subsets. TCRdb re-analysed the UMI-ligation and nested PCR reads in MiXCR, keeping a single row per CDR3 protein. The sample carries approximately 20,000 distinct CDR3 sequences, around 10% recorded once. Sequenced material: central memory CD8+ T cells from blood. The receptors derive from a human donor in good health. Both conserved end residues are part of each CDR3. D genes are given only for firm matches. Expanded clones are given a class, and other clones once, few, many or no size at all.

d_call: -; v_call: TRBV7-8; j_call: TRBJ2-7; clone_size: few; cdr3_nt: TGTGCCAGCAGCTTAGCAGCGGGTTCGGCAACCTACGAGCAGTACTTC; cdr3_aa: CASSLAAGSATYEQYF
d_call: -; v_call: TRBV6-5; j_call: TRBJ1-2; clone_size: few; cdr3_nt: TGTGCCAGCAGTTACTCGCAAGGGACACCCTATGGCTACACCTTC; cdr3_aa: CASSYSQGTPYGYTF
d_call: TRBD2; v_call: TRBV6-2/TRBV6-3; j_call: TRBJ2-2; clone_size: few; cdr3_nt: TGTGCCAGCAGTTACGAGCTAGCGGGAGGTTACACCGGGGAGCTGTTTTTT; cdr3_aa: CASSYELAGGYTGELFF
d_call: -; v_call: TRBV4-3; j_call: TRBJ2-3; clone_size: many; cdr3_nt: TGCGCCAGCAGCCAAGATTTTGGGGGAGAGACAGATACGCAGTATTTT; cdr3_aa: CASSQDFGGETDTQYF
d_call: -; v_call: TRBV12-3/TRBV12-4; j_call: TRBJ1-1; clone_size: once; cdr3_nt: TGTGCCAGCAGTTTAGGGACTGAAGCTTTCTTT; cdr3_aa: CASSLGTEAFF
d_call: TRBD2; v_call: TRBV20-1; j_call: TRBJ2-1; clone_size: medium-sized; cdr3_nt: TGCAGTGCTAGATCGCTAGCGGGATATGAGCAGTTCTTC; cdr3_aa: CSARSLAGYEQFF
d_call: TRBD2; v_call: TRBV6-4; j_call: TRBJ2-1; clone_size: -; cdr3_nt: TGTGCCAGCTCTGACGGGGGACTAGAATCAAATGAGCAGTTCTTC; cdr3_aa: CASSDGGLESNEQFF
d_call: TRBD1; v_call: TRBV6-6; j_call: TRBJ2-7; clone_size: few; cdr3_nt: TGTGCCAGCAGAGGGGGCAACGGCGACGAGCAGTACTTC; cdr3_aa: CASRGGNGDEQYF
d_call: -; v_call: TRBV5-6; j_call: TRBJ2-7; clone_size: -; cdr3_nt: TGTGCCAGCACCCCGGGGGACACCCACTACGAGCAGTACTTC; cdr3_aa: CASTPGDTHYEQYF
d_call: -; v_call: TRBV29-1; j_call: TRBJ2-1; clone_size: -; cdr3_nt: TGCAGCGTTGATGCAACCTACAATGAGCAGTTCTTC; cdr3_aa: CSVDATYNEQFF
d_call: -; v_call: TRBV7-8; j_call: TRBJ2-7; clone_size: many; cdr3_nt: TGTGCCAGCAGCTTTGGCGAGTACTACGAGCAGTACTTC; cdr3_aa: CASSFGEYYEQYF
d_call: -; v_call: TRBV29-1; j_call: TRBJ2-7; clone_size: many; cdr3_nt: -; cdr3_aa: CSVGGGSVSYF
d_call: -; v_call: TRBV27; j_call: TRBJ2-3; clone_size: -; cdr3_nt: TGTGCCAGCAGTTTGGGGGGTCTAGATACGCAGTATTTT; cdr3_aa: CASSLGGLDTQYF
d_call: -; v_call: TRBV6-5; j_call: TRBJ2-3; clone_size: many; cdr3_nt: TGTGCCAGCAGAGGCCTAGATGCCGCAGATACGCAGTATTTT; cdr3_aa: CASRGLDAADTQYF
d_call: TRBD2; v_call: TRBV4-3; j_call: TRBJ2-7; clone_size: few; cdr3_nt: TGCGCCAGCAGCCAAGTCACAGCGGGGGACTTCTACGAGCAGTACTTC; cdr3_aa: CASSQVTAGDFYEQYF
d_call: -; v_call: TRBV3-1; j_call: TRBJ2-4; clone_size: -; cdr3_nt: TGTGCCAGCAGCCAAGATGGGGACGTAGCCAAAAACATTCAGTACTTC; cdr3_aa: CASSQDGDVAKNIQYF
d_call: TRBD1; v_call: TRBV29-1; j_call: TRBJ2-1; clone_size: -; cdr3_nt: TGCAGCGCCCCTTTAGGGACAGTCAATGAGCAGTTCTTC; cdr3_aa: CSAPLGTVNEQFF
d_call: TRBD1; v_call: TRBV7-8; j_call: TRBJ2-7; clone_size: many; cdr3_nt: TGTGCCAGCAGGCAGGACAGGGCGCCAACCTACGAGCAGTACTTC; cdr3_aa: CASRQDRAPTYEQYF
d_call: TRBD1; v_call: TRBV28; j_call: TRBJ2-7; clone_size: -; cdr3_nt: TGTGCCAGCAGCCGTCCCGGGACAGGGGCGATAAAGCCCTTCGAGCAGTACTTC; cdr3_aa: CASSRPGTGAIKPFEQYF
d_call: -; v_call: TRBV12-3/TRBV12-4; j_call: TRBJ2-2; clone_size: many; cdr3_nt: TGTGCCAGCAGTTACAGGGATTCGGGCGGGGAGCTGTTTTTT; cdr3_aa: CASSYRDSGGELFF
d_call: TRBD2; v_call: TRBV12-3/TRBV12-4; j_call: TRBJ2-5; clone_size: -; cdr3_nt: TGTGCCAGCAGTCCCAGGACTAGCGGAAAAGAGACCCAGTACTTC; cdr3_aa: CASSPRTSGKETQYF
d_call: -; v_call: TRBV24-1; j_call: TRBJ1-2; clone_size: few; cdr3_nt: TGTGCCACCAGTGATTGTTTTTTCGTGGGGCTTTATGGCTACACCTTC; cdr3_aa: CATSDCFFVGLYGYTF
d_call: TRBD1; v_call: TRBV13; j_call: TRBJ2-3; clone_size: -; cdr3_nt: TGTGCCAGCAGCTCCCAGGGGGCAGGAGCAGATACGCAGTATTTT; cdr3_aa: CASSSQGAGADTQYF
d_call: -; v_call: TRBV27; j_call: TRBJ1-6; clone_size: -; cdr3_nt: TGTGCCAGCAGTTTATCGAGCGGTTCACCCCTCCACTTT; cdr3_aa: CASSLSSGSPLHF
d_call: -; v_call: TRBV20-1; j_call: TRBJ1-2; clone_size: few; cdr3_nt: TGCAGTGCTAGGCTGGGACAAACTAACTATGGCTACACCTTC; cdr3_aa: CSARLGQTNYGYTF
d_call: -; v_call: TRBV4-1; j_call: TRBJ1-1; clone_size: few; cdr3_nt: TGCGCCAGCAGCCTTCGACTGATGAACACTGAAGCTTTCTTT; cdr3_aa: CASSLRLMNTEAFF
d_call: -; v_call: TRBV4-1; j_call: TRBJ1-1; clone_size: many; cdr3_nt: TGCGCCAGCAGCCACGGTAGCTTGGGACACCTGAACACTGAAGCTTTCTTT; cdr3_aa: CASSHGSLGHLNTEAFF